A selection of T cell receptor beta chains follows, all from one sample in a study of cytomegalovirus exposure and HLA in healthy donors. Some clones are missing from TCRdb's copy, which holds only in-frame ones; the method was immunoSEQ multiplex PCR. The sample records about 120,000 clones, 67% being singletons. Sample: PBMCs. The receptors stem from a man aged 18 to 30 in good health and CMV-seropositive. CDR3s leave out the opening cysteine and the closing phenylalanine or tryptophan. Clone size, where shown, is once, few, many, or a class for clones that have expanded.

V | size | CDR3
TRBV19 | NA | ASSIGLTTSTDTQY
TRBV2 | NA | ASLNGQVYNEQF
TRBV5-4 | NA | ASSSTAGEDTQY
TRBV2 | NA | ASRGGDTQY
TRBV5-1 | NA | ASNAQGDNTEAF
TRBV27 | NA | ASSLHTANQPQH
TRBV19 | NA | ASSIDSATGELF
TRBV30 | once | AWGTSGSGGTDTQY
TRBV5-1 | NA | ASSLVAGPYGYT
TRBV27 | NA | ASSFRQGWSYNEQF
TRBV6-5 | NA | ASSYGDRAGANVLT
TRBV28 | NA | ASSSAGQPQH
TRBV7-2 | few | ASSFAGNSNQPQH
TRBV9 | few | ASSSSLRGGPFSTDTQY
TRBV29-1 | NA | SVEAREGGYT
TRBV2 | NA | ASSQPGLAGLGNEQF
TRBV28 | NA | ASSLGGMRQPQH
TRBV4-1 | NA | ASSQARPGQAYEQY
TRBV14 | NA | ASSRGLQETQY
TRBV10-2 | NA | ASSESEAGAF
TRBV10-3 | NA | AIRTGTGATGVF
TRBV15 | NA | ATSSGWGSYGYT
TRBV4-1 | NA | ASSLSEFSSYEQY
TRBV11-2 | NA | ASSHQETQY
TRBV9 | NA | ASSPLSGNYGYT
TRBV4-1 | NA | ASSPHGQHPGQNYGYT
TRBV19 | NA | ASSFSGTQDTQY
TRBV11-2 | NA | ASSHGVNQPQH